This T cell receptor (beta chain) was found in a study of CD8+ T cells in alopecia areata. On the study more broadly: For the treated group, dosing was oral tofacitinib at 5 to 10 mg twice daily. The study's findings and limits: Tofacitinib significantly decreased scalp clonality and expanded CD8+ clones among top 100. Normal scalp had lower clonality than lesional scalp, with alopecia totalis/universalis lesions showing this most strongly.

This CDR3 spans 13 amino acids. V dropped 4 bases and J dropped 15; count of bases not matched to a gene: 6. Germline-derived CDR1 and CDR2 are LNHDA and SQIVND (reference sequence). Treatment described: oral pan-JAK inhibitor, 5-10 mg twice daily. Following extraction, RNA underwent reverse transcription to cDNA, which served as the sequencing template. The assay was immunoSEQ multiplex PCR, and TCRdb's table has in-frame clones only and misses some. The sample records about 210,000 clones, about 58% being singletons. This clone appeared a few times. Antigen specificity is unknown. The chain has TRBV19 and TRBJ2-1, with 13 bases lining up with TRBD2. The sample was CD4+ T cells sorted from blood, taken at week 4, from a patient treated with tofacitinib. This TCR was sampled from a human donor with alopecia areata. Written as DNA, the CDR3 is TGTGCCAGTAGTACCCGACTAGCGGGGGGTCCGTTCTTC. Its protein product is CASSTRLAGGPFF.